Listed below are T cell receptor beta chains from one sample, sequenced in a study of T cell responses to AZD1222 COVID-19 vaccine. Using immunoSEQ multiplex PCR, the repertoire was profiled, and TCRdb retains in-frame clones only, with some absent. The data contain about 140,000 clones, over 90% of them singletons. Specimen: peripheral blood, collected on day 0 of AZD1222 vaccination. The source is an adult in good health. The CDR3 runs from the conserved cysteine through the conserved F or W. The D gene is left open where the match is weak. Size is stated for part of the rows, as once, few or many counts, or as a class when the clone is expanded.

d_gene	abundance	v_gene	j_gene	CDR3aa	CDR3nt
TRBD1	-	TRBV30	TRBJ1-2	CASPSGQANYGYTF	TGTGCCTCGCCTTCGGGACAGGCTAACTATGGCTACACCTTC
-	-	TRBV18	TRBJ1-3	CASSPTSSSGNTIYF	TGTGCCAGCTCACCCACGTCCAGCTCTGGAAACACCATATATTTT
-	few	TRBV7-9	TRBJ2-3	CASSLGPGGADTQYF	TGTGCCAGCAGCTTAGGTCCGGGCGGGGCAGATACGCAGTATTTT
-	-	TRBV6-5	TRBJ2-2	CASSPDDSYTGELFF	TGTGCCAGCAGTCCCGACGACAGCTACACCGGGGAGCTGTTTTTT
-	-	TRBV7-9	TRBJ1-6	CASSFTGLGSPLHF	TGTGCCAGCAGCTTCACAGGGCTGGGATCACCCCTCCACTTT
-	once	TRBV30	TRBJ1-2	CAWEGHGLNYGYTF	TGTGCCTGGGAGGGACACGGCCTCAACTATGGCTACACCTTC
-	-	TRBV7-2	TRBJ1-5	CASSQQTQDQPQHF	TGTGCCAGCAGCCAACAAACACAGGATCAGCCCCAGCATTTT
-	-	TRBV5-1	TRBJ1-2	CASSLDRPINYGYTF	TGCGCCAGCAGCTTGGATCGACCTATAAACTATGGCTACACCTTC
-	-	TRBV11-2	TRBJ2-5	CASSLEGSETQYF	TGTGCCAGCAGCTTAGAGGGTTCGGAGACCCAGTACTTC
-	-	TRBV29-1	TRBJ2-7	CSVELGTSGSYEQYF	TGCAGCGTTGAACTCGGGACTTCTGGCTCCTACGAGCAGTACTTC
-	-	TRBV10-1	TRBJ2-1	CASSPEGPEQFF	TGCGCCAGCAGCCCCGAGGGGCCTGAGCAGTTCTTC
-	-	TRBV29-1	TRBJ1-1	CSVAGDWDTEAFF	TGCAGCGTTGCAGGGGATTGGGACACTGAAGCTTTCTTT
-	-	TRBV28	TRBJ2-3	CASSFGPSSSDSTDTQYF	TGTGCCAGCAGTTTTGGCCCCTCTTCTAGCGATAGCACAGATACGCAGTATTTT
-	-	TRBV28	TRBJ2-6	CASSLLSSGANVLTF	TGTGCCAGCAGTTTATTAAGCTCTGGGGCCAACGTCCTGACTTTC
-	-	TRBV4-1	TRBJ2-1	CASKEPGSYNEQFF	TGCGCCAGCAAGGAACCCGGCTCCTACAATGAGCAGTTCTTC
-	-	TRBV7-2	TRBJ1-5	CASSLDRGTAPSFNQPQHF	TGTGCCAGCAGCTTAGATCGAGGGACGGCTCCTTCATTCAATCAGCCCCAGCATTTT
-	once	TRBV5-4	TRBJ2-7	CASSLEAGERAYEQYF	TGTGCCAGCAGCTTGGAGGCAGGGGAGAGGGCCTACGAGCAGTACTTC
TRBD1	few	TRBV18	TRBJ2-7	CASSPSGTGTYEQYF	TGTGCCAGCTCACCCTCCGGGACAGGCACCTACGAGCAGTACTTC
TRBD1	-	TRBV7-3	TRBJ2-3	CASSPQDRDTDTQYF	TGTGCCAGCAGCCCTCAGGACAGGGACACAGATACGCAGTATTTT
-	-	TRBV7-9	TRBJ1-1	CASSLVNSVNTEAFF	TGTGCCAGCAGCTTAGTAAACTCGGTGAACACTGAAGCTTTCTTT
-	few	TRBV7-9	TRBJ1-1	CASSRQGTEAFF	TGTGCCAGCAGCCGCCAGGGGACTGAAGCTTTCTTT
-	once	TRBV5-1	TRBJ2-7	CASSLGAASSYEQYF	TGCGCCAGCAGCTTGGGAGCAGCTAGCTCCTACGAGCAGTACTTC
-	-	TRBV13	TRBJ1-2	CASSPRQARGYGYTF	TGTGCCAGCAGCCCTAGACAGGCGCGAGGCTATGGCTACACCTTC
-	-	TRBV27	TRBJ2-7	CASSLGHTGLYEQYF	TGTGCCAGCAGTTTAGGGCACACTGGGCTTTACGAGCAGTACTTC
TRBD2	once	TRBV5-1	TRBJ2-2	CASSFREVAGELFF	TGCGCCAGCAGCTTCCGGGAGGTAGCCGGGGAGCTGTTTTTT
-	once	TRBV6-6	TRBJ2-3	CASSVATDTQYF	TGTGCCAGCAGTGTCGCGACAGATACGCAGTATTTT
TRBD1	-	TRBV6-5	TRBJ2-3	CASSYSGQGADTQYF	TGTGCCAGCAGTTACTCGGGACAGGGGGCAGATACGCAGTATTTT
TRBD1	-	TRBV19	TRBJ2-1	CASSTIQGDEQFF	TGTGCCAGTAGTACAATTCAGGGGGATGAGCAGTTCTTC
-	once	TRBV19	TRBJ2-6	CASKTRTGANVLTF	TGTGCCAGTAAAACTAGGACTGGGGCCAACGTCCTGACTTTC
-	-	TRBV3-1/TRBV3-2	TRBJ1-1	CASSQDRTEAFF	TGTGCCAGCAGCCAAGATCGGACTGAAGCTTTCTTT
-	-	TRBV6-5	TRBJ1-2	CASSYGQPYGYTF	TGTGCCAGCAGTTACGGGCAGCCCTATGGCTACACCTTC
TRBD1	-	TRBV28	TRBJ1-5	CASSQPRGTASNQPQHF	TGTGCCAGCAGTCAGCCCCGAGGGACAGCTAGCAATCAGCCCCAGCATTTT
-	-	TRBV7-3	TRBJ1-1	CASSLNGGSNTEAFF	TGTGCCAGCAGCTTAAATGGGGGATCTAACACTGAAGCTTTCTTT
TRBD1	-	TRBV6-5	TRBJ2-7	CASTPTGSSYEQYF	TGTGCCAGCACCCCGACAGGGTCCTCCTACGAGCAGTACTTC
TRBD1	-	TRBV4-1	TRBJ1-2	CASRPWTGGQGYTF	TGCGCCAGCAGACCCTGGACAGGCGGACAGGGCTACACCTTC
-	-	TRBV12-5	TRBJ1-6	CASGLQGSNSPLHF	TGTGCTAGTGGTTTGCAGGGAAGCAATTCACCCCTCCACTTT